Given below is one TCR beta chain in context. Per the germline V gene, CDR1 is MDHEN and CDR2 is SYDVKM. V lost 5 bases, J lost 3 bases, and 3 bases stayed unmatched. The length of the CDR3 is 15 residues. The data derive from a study of blood T cell repertoires in COVID-19. Clones were read by immunoSEQ multiplex PCR, and TCRdb kept only the in-frame ones, dropping some. This table has about 180,000 clones, nearly 90% appearing once. Sequencing was carried out using peripheral blood. This TCR was recovered from a young man who had recovered from COVID-19. The V call is TRBV28, the J call TRBJ2-6, with 8 bases matching TRBD1. The CDR3 bases are TGTGCCAGCAGTCCAACAGGGGGTGGGGCCAACGTCCTGACTTTC. Translated: CASSPTGGGANVLTF.